This TCR beta chain was sequenced in a study of blood T cell repertoires in COVID-19. Study overall: There were acute and convalescent COVID-19 samples, and they came from the United States, Italy and Spain.

This CDR3 is 14 amino acids long. In germline, CDR1 is SNHLY, CDR2 FYNNEI. V shed 3 bases and J shed 3 bases, with 9 bases lying between them. Seattle-derived patients entered the study during active infection and were followed longitudinally. Source study methods: Amplification of reference gene primers was used by the study to estimate nucleated cell counts. TCRdb keeps only in-frame clones here, not all; method: immunoSEQ multiplex PCR. The V and J calls and clone size were taken over from that table, and D and trimming were inferred from the DNA. The table records around 300,000 clones, around 90% of them present only once.

The clonotype comes from a woman aged 25 to 39 with COVID-19, enrolled during active disease. The chain links TRBV2 to TRBJ1-5; D uncertain. Sequencing used peripheral blood. The CDR3 coding sequence is TGTGCCAGCAGTGAGTCCAGTTTCAATCAGCCCCAGCATTTT. It translates to CASSESSFNQPQHF.